This T cell receptor beta chain was sequenced for a study of regulatory T cells in long-lasting Graves disease. At the level of the study: Under 3 months of antithyroid drugs had been taken by newly diagnosed Graves' patients. Overall study findings and caveats: Because few samples were included, accuracy may have been lower.

With iRepertoire HTBI primers and Arm-PCR of CDR3 regions, TCR beta libraries were built. TCRdb used MiXCR to reprocess the multiplex PCR reads, holding one entry per CDR3 protein. Here the sample spans roughly 430,000 distinct CDR3 sequences, about a sixth being singletons. This clonotype was detected many times. What it recognizes is unknown. Time point described: newly diagnosed GD, antithyroid drugs for less than 3 months. PBMC RNA was the source of the TCR library. Trimming stripped 5 bases from V and 4 bases from J, with 14 bases between. The germline gives CDR1 MNHEY, CDR2 SMNVEV (reference sequence). This CDR3 has 14 amino acids. The same data also contributed to another study, on T cells in Graves' hyperthyroidism and ophthalmopathy. That report notes: A set of HTBI primers served as the primers for a first-round RT-PCR of the TCR CDR3. Blood held most thyroid clonotypes expanded above 0.001 frequency.

This chain connects TRBV27 to TRBJ1-2; TRBD1 is a possible D gene (6 bases). Source: peripheral blood mononuclear cells (PBMCs), taken at new diagnosis, from a patient treated with antithyroid drugs. This receptor was taken from a woman aged 30 to 39 with Graves disease. The DNA of the CDR3 is TGTGCCAGCAGTCCAACGCAGGGGTTCTATGGCTACACCTTC. Translating it yields CASSPTQGFYGYTF.